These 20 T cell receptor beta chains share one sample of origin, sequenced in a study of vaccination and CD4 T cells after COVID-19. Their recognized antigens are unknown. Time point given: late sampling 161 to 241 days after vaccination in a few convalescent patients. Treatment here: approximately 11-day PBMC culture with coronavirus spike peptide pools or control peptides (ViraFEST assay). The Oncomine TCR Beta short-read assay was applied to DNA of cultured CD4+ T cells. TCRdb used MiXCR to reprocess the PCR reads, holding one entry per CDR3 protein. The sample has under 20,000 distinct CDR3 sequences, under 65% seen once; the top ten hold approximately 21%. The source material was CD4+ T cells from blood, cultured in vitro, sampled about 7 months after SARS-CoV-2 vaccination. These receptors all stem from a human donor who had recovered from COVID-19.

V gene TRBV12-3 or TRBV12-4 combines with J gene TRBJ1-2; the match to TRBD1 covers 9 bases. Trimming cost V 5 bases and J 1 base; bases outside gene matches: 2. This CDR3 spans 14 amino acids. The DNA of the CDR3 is TGTGCCAGCAGTCCGACAGGGGGTAACTATGGCTACACCTTC. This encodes CASSPTGGNYGYTF.

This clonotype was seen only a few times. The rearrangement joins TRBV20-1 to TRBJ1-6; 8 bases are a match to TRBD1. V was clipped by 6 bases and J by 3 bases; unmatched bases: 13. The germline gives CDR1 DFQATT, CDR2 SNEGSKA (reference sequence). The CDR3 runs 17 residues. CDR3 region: CSARDRLGSVYNSPLHF. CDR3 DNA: TGCAGTGCCAGGGACAGGTTGGGGAGCGTCTATAATTCACCCCTCCACTTT.

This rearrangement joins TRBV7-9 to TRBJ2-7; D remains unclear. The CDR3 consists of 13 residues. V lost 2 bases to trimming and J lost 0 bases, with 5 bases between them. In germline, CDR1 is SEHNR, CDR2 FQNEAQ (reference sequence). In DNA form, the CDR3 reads TGTGCCAGCAGCTTATTTGCCTCCTACGAGCAGTACTTC. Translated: CASSLFASYEQYF.

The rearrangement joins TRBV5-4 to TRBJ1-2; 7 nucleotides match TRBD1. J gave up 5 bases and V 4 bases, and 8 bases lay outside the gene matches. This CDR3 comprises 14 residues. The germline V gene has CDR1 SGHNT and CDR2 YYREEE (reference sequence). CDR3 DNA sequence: TGTGCCAGCAGCCAAAGGACAGGAGGTTATGGCTACACCTTC. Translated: CASSQRTGGYGYTF.

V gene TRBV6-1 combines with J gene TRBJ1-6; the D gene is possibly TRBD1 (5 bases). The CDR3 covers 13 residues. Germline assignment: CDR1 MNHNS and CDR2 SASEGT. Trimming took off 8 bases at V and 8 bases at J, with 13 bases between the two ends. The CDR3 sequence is CASGGTRDSPLHF. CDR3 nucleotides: TGTGCCAGCGGGGGGACCAGAGATTCACCCCTCCACTTT.

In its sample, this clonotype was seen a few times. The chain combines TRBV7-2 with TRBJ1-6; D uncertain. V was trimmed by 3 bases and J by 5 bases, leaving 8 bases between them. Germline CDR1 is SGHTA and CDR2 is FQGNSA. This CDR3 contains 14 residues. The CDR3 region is CASSLMSHNSPLHF. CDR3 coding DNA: TGTGCCAGCAGCTTGATGTCCCATAATTCACCCCTCCACTTT. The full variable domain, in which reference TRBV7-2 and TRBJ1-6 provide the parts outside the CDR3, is GAGVSQSPSNKVTEKGKDVELRCDPISGHTALYWYRQSLGQGLEFLIYFQGNSAPDKSGLPSDRFSAERTGGSVSTLTIQRTQQEDSAVYLCASSLMSHNSPLHFGNGTRLTVT.

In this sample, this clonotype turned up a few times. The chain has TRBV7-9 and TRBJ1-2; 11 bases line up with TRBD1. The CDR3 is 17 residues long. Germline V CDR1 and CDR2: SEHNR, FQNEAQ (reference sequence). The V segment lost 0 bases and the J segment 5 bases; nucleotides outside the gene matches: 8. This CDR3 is CASSLATGTGGRYGYTF. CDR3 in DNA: TGTGCCAGCAGCTTAGCAACCGGGACAGGGGGTCGGTATGGCTACACCTTC. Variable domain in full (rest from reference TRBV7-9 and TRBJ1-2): DTGVSQNPRHKITKRGQNVTFRCDPISEHNRLYWYRQTLGQGPEFLTYFQNEAQLEKSRLLSDRFSAERPKGSFSTLEIQRTEQGDSAMYLCASSLATGTGGRYGYTFGSGTRLTVV.

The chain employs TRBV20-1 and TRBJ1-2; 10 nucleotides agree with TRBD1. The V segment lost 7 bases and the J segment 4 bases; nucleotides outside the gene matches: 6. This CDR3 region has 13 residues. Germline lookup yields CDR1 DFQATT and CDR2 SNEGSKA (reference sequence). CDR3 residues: CSGKGQGSYGYTF. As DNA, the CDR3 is TGCAGTGGAAAGGGACAGGGGTCCTATGGCTACACCTTC.

Written as DNA, the CDR3 is TGTGCCACCAGTACCACAGGGCAATCCTATGGCTACACCTTC. As protein: CATSTTGQSYGYTF. This sequence joins TRBV24-1 and TRBJ1-2, with a tentative D call TRBD1 (6 bases). The CDR3 has 14 amino acids. The V gene lost 6 bases and the J gene lost 4 bases, with 14 bases spanning the gap. The V gene's germline CDR1 is KGHDR and CDR2 SFDVKD.

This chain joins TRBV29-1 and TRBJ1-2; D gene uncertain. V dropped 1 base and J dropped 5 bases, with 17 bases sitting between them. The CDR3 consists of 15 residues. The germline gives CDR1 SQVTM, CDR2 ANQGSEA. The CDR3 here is CSVEGPQAASYGYTF. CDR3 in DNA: TGCAGCGTTGAAGGCCCCCAAGCAGCGTCGTATGGCTACACCTTC.

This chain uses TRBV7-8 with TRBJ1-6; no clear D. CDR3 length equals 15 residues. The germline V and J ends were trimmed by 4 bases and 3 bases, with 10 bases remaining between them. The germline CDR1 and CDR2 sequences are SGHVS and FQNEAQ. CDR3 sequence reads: CASSSGPIYNSPLHF. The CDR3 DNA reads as TGTGCCAGCAGCTCCGGACCGATCTATAATTCACCCCTCCACTTT. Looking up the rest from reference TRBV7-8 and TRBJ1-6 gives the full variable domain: GAGVSQSPRYKVAKRGQDVALRCDPISGHVSLFWYQQALGQGPEFLTYFQNEAQLDKSGLPSDRFFAERPEGSVSTLKIQRTQQEDSAVYLCASSSGPIYNSPLHFGNGTRLTVT.

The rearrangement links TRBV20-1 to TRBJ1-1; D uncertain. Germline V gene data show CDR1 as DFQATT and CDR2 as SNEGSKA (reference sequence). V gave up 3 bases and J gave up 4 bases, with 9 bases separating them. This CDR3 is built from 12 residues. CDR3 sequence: CSARNGVTEAFF. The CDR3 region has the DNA TGCAGTGCTAGGAATGGGGTCACTGAAGCTTTCTTT.

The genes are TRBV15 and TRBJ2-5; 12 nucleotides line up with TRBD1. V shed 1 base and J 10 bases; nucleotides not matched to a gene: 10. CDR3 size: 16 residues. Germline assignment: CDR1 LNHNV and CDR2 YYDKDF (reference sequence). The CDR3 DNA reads TGTGCCACCAGCAGAGCGGGACAGGGGGCGGACCGGGACCAGTACTTC. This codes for CATSRAGQGADRDQYF.

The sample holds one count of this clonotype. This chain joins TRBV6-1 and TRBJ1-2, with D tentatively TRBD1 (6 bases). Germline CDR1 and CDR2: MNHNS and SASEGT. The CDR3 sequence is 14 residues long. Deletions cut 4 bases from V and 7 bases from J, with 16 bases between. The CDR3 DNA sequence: TGTGCCAGCAGTGGGACCGGGACAACCAGTGGCTACACCTTC. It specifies CASSGTGTTSGYTF.

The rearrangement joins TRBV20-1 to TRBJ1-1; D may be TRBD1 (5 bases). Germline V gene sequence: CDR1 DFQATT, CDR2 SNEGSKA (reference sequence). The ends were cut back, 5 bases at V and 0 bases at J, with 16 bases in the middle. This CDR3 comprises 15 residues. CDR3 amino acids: CSAVTDVPMNTEAFF. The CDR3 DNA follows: TGCAGTGCTGTGACAGATGTCCCTATGAACACTGAAGCTTTCTTT.

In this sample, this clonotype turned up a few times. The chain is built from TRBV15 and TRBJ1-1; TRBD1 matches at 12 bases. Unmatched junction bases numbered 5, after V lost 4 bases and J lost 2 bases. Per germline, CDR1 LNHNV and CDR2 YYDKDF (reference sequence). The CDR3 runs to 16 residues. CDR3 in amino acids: CATSKGTGGRNTEAFF. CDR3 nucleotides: TGTGCCACCAGCAAAGGGACAGGGGGCCGAAACACTGAAGCTTTCTTT.

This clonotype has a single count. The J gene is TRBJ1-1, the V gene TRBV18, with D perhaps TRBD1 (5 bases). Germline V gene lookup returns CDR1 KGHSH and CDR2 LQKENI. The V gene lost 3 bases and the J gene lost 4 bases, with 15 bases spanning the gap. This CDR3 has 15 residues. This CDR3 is CASSPSGGVGTEAFF. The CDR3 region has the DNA TGTGCCAGCTCACCGTCCGGGGGGGTGGGCACTGAAGCTTTCTTT.

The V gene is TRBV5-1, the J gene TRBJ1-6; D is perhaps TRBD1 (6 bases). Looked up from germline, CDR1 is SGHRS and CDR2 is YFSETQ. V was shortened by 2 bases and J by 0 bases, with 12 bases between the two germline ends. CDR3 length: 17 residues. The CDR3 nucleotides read TGCGCCAGCAGCTTATACGGACAGAGCTCCTATAATTCACCCCTCCACTTT. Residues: CASSLYGQSSYNSPLHF.

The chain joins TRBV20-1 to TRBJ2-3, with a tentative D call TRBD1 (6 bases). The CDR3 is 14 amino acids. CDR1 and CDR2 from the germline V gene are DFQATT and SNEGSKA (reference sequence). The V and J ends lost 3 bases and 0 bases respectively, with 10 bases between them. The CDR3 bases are TGCAGTGCTAGTTTGGGGGCGAGCACAGATACGCAGTATTTT. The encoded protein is CSASLGASTDTQYF.

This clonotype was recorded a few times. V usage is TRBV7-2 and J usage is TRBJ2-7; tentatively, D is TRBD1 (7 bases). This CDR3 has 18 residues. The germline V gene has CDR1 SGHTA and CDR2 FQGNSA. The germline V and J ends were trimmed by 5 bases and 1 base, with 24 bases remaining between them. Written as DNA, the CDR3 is TGTGCCAGCAGCCCCCGAGGGGGGTTGTGGGACAGATCCTACGAGCAGTACTTC. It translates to CASSPRGGLWDRSYEQYF.